The T cell receptor beta chain described here comes from a study of response to subunit inactivated influenza vaccine. Study-level findings and limits: Every seasonal influenza vaccination brings in few new T cells, the authors suggested.

Deletions cut 3 bases from V and 0 bases from J, with 15 bases between. CDR3 length: 18 amino acids. With regard to this clonotype: Its antigen remains unknown.

A single record per CDR3 protein comes from TCRdb applying MiXCR to the RT-PCR reads. This table holds 300,000 to 350,000 distinct CDR3 sequences, 21% found once. This receptor was obtained from a man in his fifties or sixties who received an inactivated influenza vaccine. This chain links TRBV12-3 or TRBV12-4 with TRBJ1-6; D is possibly TRBD1 (6 bases). The sequences come from PBMCs from blood, collected about 20 months after vaccination. CDR3 protein: CASSFGSGASSYNSPLHF. The CDR3 bases are TGTGCCAGCAGTTTTGGTTCAGGGGCCAGCTCCTATAATTCACCCCTCCACTTT.